The rows below give T cell receptor beta chains drawn from one sample of a study of T cell responses to AZD1222 COVID-19 vaccine. The table came from immunoSEQ multiplex PCR; TCRdb's copy has only in-frame clones and leaves some out. The sample holds about 140,000 clones, about nine tenths seen once. Sequences were derived from peripheral blood, sampled on day 0 of AZD1222 vaccination. These receptor sequences come from an adult in good health. The CDR3 runs from the conserved cysteine through the conserved F or W. The order of the fields is clone size, D gene, J gene, CDR3 length, V gene, CDR3 protein, CDR3 DNA. D genes are given only for firm matches. A clone size is listed for some rows: how often the clone was seen (once, few, many), or a class if it is expanded.

clone size: NA; D gene: NA; J gene: TRBJ1-2; CDR3 length: 13; V gene: TRBV29-1; CDR3 protein: CSAGKGEAYGYTF; CDR3 DNA: TGCAGCGCCGGAAAAGGGGAGGCCTATGGCTACACCTTC
clone size: NA; D gene: NA; J gene: TRBJ1-2; CDR3 length: 12; V gene: TRBV2; CDR3 protein: CASSVSGYGYTF; CDR3 DNA: TGTGCCAGCAGTGTCAGCGGCTATGGCTACACCTTC
clone size: NA; D gene: NA; J gene: TRBJ1-3; CDR3 length: 13; V gene: TRBV4-1; CDR3 protein: CASSSQGIGTIYF; CDR3 DNA: TGCGCCAGCAGCAGCCAGGGCATTGGCACCATATATTTT
clone size: NA; D gene: NA; J gene: TRBJ2-3; CDR3 length: 16; V gene: TRBV5-1; CDR3 protein: CASSLEATSPGDTQYF; CDR3 DNA: TGCGCCAGCAGCTTGGAGGCTACCAGTCCGGGAGATACGCAGTATTTT
clone size: NA; D gene: TRBD1; J gene: TRBJ1-2; CDR3 length: 13; V gene: TRBV29-1; CDR3 protein: CSVRDRGIGGYTF; CDR3 DNA: TGCAGCGTAAGGGACAGGGGAATCGGGGGCTACACCTTC
clone size: NA; D gene: NA; J gene: TRBJ1-2; CDR3 length: 17; V gene: TRBV21-1; CDR3 protein: CASSETKRDSWDDGYTF; CDR3 DNA: TGTGCCAGCAGCGAAACGAAGCGGGACAGTTGGGACGACGGCTACACCTTC
clone size: once; D gene: NA; J gene: TRBJ2-5; CDR3 length: 13; V gene: TRBV6-5; CDR3 protein: CASRDTGLETQYF; CDR3 DNA: TGTGCCAGTAGAGACACAGGGCTAGAGACCCAGTACTTC
clone size: once; D gene: NA; J gene: TRBJ2-7; CDR3 length: 11; V gene: TRBV12-3/TRBV12-4; CDR3 protein: CASRVSYEQYF; CDR3 DNA: TGTGCCAGCCGGGTCTCCTACGAGCAGTACTTC
clone size: NA; D gene: NA; J gene: TRBJ2-7; CDR3 length: 16; V gene: TRBV27; CDR3 protein: CASSSDSWTSSYEQYF; CDR3 DNA: TGTGCCAGCAGTTCGGACAGTTGGACTTCCTCCTACGAGCAGTACTTC
clone size: NA; D gene: NA; J gene: TRBJ2-4; CDR3 length: 15; V gene: TRBV6-5; CDR3 protein: CASSLRVGAKNIQYF; CDR3 DNA: TGTGCCAGCAGTTTGAGGGTCGGGGCCAAAAACATTCAGTACTTC
clone size: NA; D gene: NA; J gene: TRBJ1-6; CDR3 length: 14; V gene: TRBV11-2; CDR3 protein: CASSLYREGSPLHF; CDR3 DNA: TGTGCCAGCAGCTTATACAGGGAGGGGTCACCCCTCCACTTT
clone size: NA; D gene: TRBD2; J gene: TRBJ2-1; CDR3 length: 15; V gene: TRBV19; CDR3 protein: CASSMTGSGNNEQFF; CDR3 DNA: TGTGCCAGTAGTATGACGGGTAGCGGGAACAATGAGCAGTTCTTC
clone size: NA; D gene: NA; J gene: TRBJ1-2; CDR3 length: 14; V gene: TRBV5-1; CDR3 protein: CASSLGGVVYGYTF; CDR3 DNA: TGCGCCAGCAGCTTGGGAGGGGTTGTTTATGGCTACACCTTC
clone size: NA; D gene: NA; J gene: TRBJ2-3; CDR3 length: 11; V gene: TRBV20-1; CDR3 protein: CSANRGNTQYF; CDR3 DNA: TGCAGTGCTAACCGAGGAAATACGCAGTATTTT
clone size: NA; D gene: NA; J gene: TRBJ2-2; CDR3 length: 13; V gene: TRBV18; CDR3 protein: CASFLEAAGELFF; CDR3 DNA: TGTGCCAGCTTCTTGGAGGCGGCCGGGGAGCTGTTTTTT
clone size: NA; D gene: TRBD1; J gene: TRBJ2-7; CDR3 length: 13; V gene: TRBV18; CDR3 protein: CASGGTGSHEQYF; CDR3 DNA: TGTGCCAGCGGGGGGACAGGCTCACACGAGCAGTACTTC
clone size: NA; D gene: TRBD1; J gene: TRBJ2-7; CDR3 length: 13; V gene: TRBV6-5; CDR3 protein: CASSIGQAYEQYF; CDR3 DNA: TGTGCCAGCAGTATTGGACAGGCGTACGAGCAGTACTTC
clone size: NA; D gene: TRBD1; J gene: TRBJ2-1; CDR3 length: 16; V gene: TRBV18; CDR3 protein: CASSPNTGAAHNEQFF; CDR3 DNA: TGTGCCAGCTCACCCAATACAGGGGCCGCTCACAATGAGCAGTTCTTC
clone size: NA; D gene: NA; J gene: TRBJ1-2; CDR3 length: 14; V gene: TRBV5-6; CDR3 protein: CASSLEAGSYGYTF; CDR3 DNA: TGTGCCAGCAGCTTGGAAGCGGGAAGCTATGGCTACACCTTC
clone size: NA; D gene: NA; J gene: TRBJ2-7; CDR3 length: 11; V gene: TRBV9; CDR3 protein: CASSREGEQYF; CDR3 DNA: TGTGCCAGCAGCAGAGAGGGCGAGCAGTACTTC
clone size: NA; D gene: NA; J gene: TRBJ1-5; CDR3 length: 13; V gene: TRBV24-1; CDR3 protein: CATSVGGNQPQHF; CDR3 DNA: TGTGCCACCAGTGTCGGGGGCAATCAGCCCCAGCATTTT
clone size: NA; D gene: TRBD1; J gene: TRBJ1-1; CDR3 length: 15; V gene: TRBV24-1; CDR3 protein: CATTRQGAPSAEAFF; CDR3 DNA: TGTGCCACCACTAGGCAGGGGGCACCGAGCGCTGAAGCTTTCTTT
clone size: few; D gene: NA; J gene: TRBJ1-2; CDR3 length: 16; V gene: TRBV23-1; CDR3 protein: CASRPAPTRTFYGYTF; CDR3 DNA: TGCGCCAGCAGACCCGCCCCGACACGGACCTTCTATGGCTACACCTTC
clone size: NA; D gene: NA; J gene: TRBJ1-2; CDR3 length: 13; V gene: TRBV6-5; CDR3 protein: CASSYSDQYGYTF; CDR3 DNA: TGTGCCAGCAGTTACTCCGACCAGTATGGCTACACCTTC
clone size: NA; D gene: NA; J gene: TRBJ2-1; CDR3 length: 15; V gene: TRBV9; CDR3 protein: CASSVDSPPHNEQFF; CDR3 DNA: TGTGCCAGCAGCGTAGATTCCCCCCCACACAATGAGCAGTTCTTC
clone size: NA; D gene: TRBD2; J gene: TRBJ2-2; CDR3 length: 15; V gene: TRBV9; CDR3 protein: CASKVLAGDTGELFF; CDR3 DNA: TGTGCCAGCAAGGTCCTAGCGGGAGACACCGGGGAGCTGTTTTTT
clone size: NA; D gene: NA; J gene: TRBJ2-2; CDR3 length: 15; V gene: TRBV6-6; CDR3 protein: CASSYQQDGTGELFF; CDR3 DNA: TGTGCCAGCAGTTACCAACAGGACGGGACCGGGGAGCTGTTTTTT
clone size: NA; D gene: NA; J gene: TRBJ1-2; CDR3 length: 14; V gene: TRBV5-1; CDR3 protein: CASSLAEGLYGYTF; CDR3 DNA: TGCGCCAGCAGCTTGGCCGAAGGGCTTTATGGCTACACCTTC
clone size: NA; D gene: NA; J gene: TRBJ1-2; CDR3 length: 13; V gene: TRBV12-3/TRBV12-4; CDR3 protein: CASFIGGLAGYTF; CDR3 DNA: TGTGCCAGCTTTATAGGCGGTTTAGCTGGCTACACCTTC
clone size: NA; D gene: NA; J gene: TRBJ2-1; CDR3 length: 13; V gene: TRBV7-7; CDR3 protein: CASSYLQGNEQFF; CDR3 DNA: TGTGCTAGCAGCTACCTACAGGGAAATGAGCAGTTCTTC
clone size: NA; D gene: NA; J gene: TRBJ1-1; CDR3 length: 14; V gene: TRBV6-2/TRBV6-3; CDR3 protein: CASTPSGLNTEAFF; CDR3 DNA: TGTGCCAGCACCCCATCGGGACTGAACACTGAAGCTTTCTTT
clone size: once; D gene: NA; J gene: TRBJ1-5; CDR3 length: 16; V gene: TRBV10-1; CDR3 protein: CASSESRGARNQPQHF; CDR3 DNA: TGCGCCAGCAGTGAGTCGCGTGGGGCGCGTAATCAGCCCCAGCATTTT
clone size: NA; D gene: NA; J gene: TRBJ2-1; CDR3 length: 15; V gene: TRBV27; CDR3 protein: CASSLYGGQYNEQFF; CDR3 DNA: TGTGCCAGCAGCCTATACGGGGGTCAATACAATGAGCAGTTCTTC
clone size: NA; D gene: NA; J gene: TRBJ1-4; CDR3 length: 15; V gene: TRBV5-1; CDR3 protein: CASSSGRGVGEKLFF; CDR3 DNA: TGCGCCAGCAGCTCGGGGCGGGGGGTAGGAGAAAAACTGTTTTTT
clone size: NA; D gene: NA; J gene: TRBJ2-2; CDR3 length: 14; V gene: TRBV5-4; CDR3 protein: CASSLEYGVGELFF; CDR3 DNA: TGTGCCAGCAGCTTGGAGTATGGAGTCGGGGAGCTGTTTTTT